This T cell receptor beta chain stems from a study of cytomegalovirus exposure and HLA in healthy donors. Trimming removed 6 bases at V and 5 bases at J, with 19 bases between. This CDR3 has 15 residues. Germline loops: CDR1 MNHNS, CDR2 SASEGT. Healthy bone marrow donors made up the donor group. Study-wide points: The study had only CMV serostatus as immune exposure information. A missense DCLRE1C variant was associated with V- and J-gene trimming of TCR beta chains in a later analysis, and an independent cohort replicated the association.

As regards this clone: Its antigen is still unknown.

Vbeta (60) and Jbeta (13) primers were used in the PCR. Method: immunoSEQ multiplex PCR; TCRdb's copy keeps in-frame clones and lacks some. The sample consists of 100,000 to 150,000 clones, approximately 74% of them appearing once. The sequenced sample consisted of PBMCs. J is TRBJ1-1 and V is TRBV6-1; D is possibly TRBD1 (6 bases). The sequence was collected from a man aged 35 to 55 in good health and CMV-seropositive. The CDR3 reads CASRAGAGRGTEAFF. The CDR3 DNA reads TGTGCCAGCAGAGCTGGGGCAGGGAGGGGGACTGAAGCTTTCTTT.